A single sample is the source of the 26 T cell receptor beta chains below, sequenced in a study of T cells in Graves' hyperthyroidism and ophthalmopathy. From RNA transcripts, TCR beta CDR3 regions were amplified. The TCR CDR3 was amplified in a first-round RT-PCR using the HTBI primer set. One entry per CDR3 protein results from TCRdb running MiXCR on the multiplex PCR reads. Of 450,000 to 650,000 distinct CDR3 sequences in the sample, about 14% are singletons; the top ten hold over 6%. The sequencing sample was made of blood. These receptors came from a woman between 18 and 30 years old with Graves' ophthalmopathy.

This clonotype was recorded at least ten times. This chain links TRBV6-5 with TRBJ2-7; 11 bases map to TRBD1. The CDR3 extends over 19 amino acids. In germline, CDR1 is MNHEY, CDR2 SVGAGI. Germline trimming cut 0 bases from V and 0 bases from J; bases unmatched to any gene: 10. CDR3 nucleotide sequence: TGTGCCAGCAGTTACTCAGGGACAGGGGGAGAGGGGCGCTCCTACGAGCAGTACTTC. Translating gives CASSYSGTGGEGRSYEQYF.

The chain couples TRBV7-6 to TRBJ2-1; 10 bases fit TRBD2. Trimming cost V 5 bases and J 9 bases; bases outside gene matches: 13. The V gene's germline CDR1 is SGHVS and CDR2 FNYEAQ. The length of the CDR3 is 16 residues. This CDR3 reads CASSTPSGSGRFEQFF. The CDR3, as DNA: TGTGCCAGCAGCACTCCTAGCGGGAGCGGAAGGTTTGAGCAGTTCTTC.

Points on this clonotype: Possible read error: a much larger clone is one base away. The J gene is TRBJ1-4, the V gene TRBV2; a weak D match, TRBD1 (6 bases). Germline V gene data show CDR1 as SNHLY and CDR2 as FYNNEI. The CDR3 covers 13 residues. The ends were cut back, 4 bases at V and 6 bases at J, with 9 bases in the middle. The DNA of the CDR3 is TGTGCCAGCAGTGCCCAGGGGTATGAAAAACTGTTTTTT. Amino acids: CASSAQGYEKLFF.

This clonotype has at least ten counts. The J gene is TRBJ1-4, the V gene TRBV6-1, with 10 nucleotides matching TRBD1. Germline trimming cut 6 bases from V and 7 bases from J; bases unmatched to any gene: 5. This CDR3 region has 14 residues. Germline lookup yields CDR1 MNHNS and CDR2 SASEGT. The CDR3 nucleotides are TGTGCCAGCAGAACCGGGACAGGGGTTGAAAAACTGTTTTTT. As protein: CASRTGTGVEKLFF.

This clonotype has ten or more counts. The chain has TRBV7-9 and TRBJ2-7, with D hard to call. CDR3 length: 13 residues. CDR1 is SEHNR, CDR2 FQNEAQ, per germline (reference sequence). V was cut by 7 bases and J by 4 bases, with 14 bases left in between. CDR3 DNA: TGTGCCAGCATATCCGGAGCAACTTACGAGCAGTACTTC. Protein sequence: CASISGATYEQYF.

This clonotype was picked up many times. The chain combines TRBV12-3 or TRBV12-4 with TRBJ2-5; 9 bases line up with TRBD2. V was pared by 4 bases and J by 2 bases, with 5 bases of the junction left unmatched. This CDR3 spans 15 amino acids. The CDR3 sequence: CASSSSGEVQETQYF. The CDR3 coding sequence is TGTGCCAGCAGTTCTAGCGGGGAGGTTCAAGAGACCCAGTACTTC.

V is TRBV27 and J is TRBJ2-3; 9 nucleotides agree with TRBD2. The CDR3 extends over 18 amino acids. The junction had 17 bases not matched to a gene; V was cut back by 6 bases and J by 4 bases. The V gene's germline CDR1 is MNHEY and CDR2 SMNVEV (reference sequence). CDR3 protein: CASRNRGGAAGGPDTQYF. Here the CDR3 DNA reads TGTGCCAGCAGAAACCGAGGGGGCGCGGCGGGAGGGCCAGATACGCAGTATTTT.

This clonotype occurred many times. This chain links TRBV12-3 or TRBV12-4 with TRBJ2-3; 7 bases match TRBD2. CDR3 size: 16 residues. V shed 6 bases, J shed 6 bases, and the junction held 15 bases outside the gene matches. CDR3 bases: TGTGCCAGCAGCGTTGGTATTGTAGCGGGCTGGGATACGCAGTATTTT. Translation: CASSVGIVAGWDTQYF.

This clonotype was detected only a few times. The rearrangement uses TRBV7-9 and TRBJ2-1; D is ambiguous. Trimming pared 5 bases from V and 0 bases from J, leaving 17 bases between. The germline CDR1 and CDR2 sequences are SEHNR and FQNEAQ (reference sequence). CDR3 length: 17 amino acids. The CDR3 region is CASSPHPRYSSYNEQFF. The CDR3 coding sequence is TGTGCCAGCAGCCCACACCCCCGGTACAGCTCCTACAATGAGCAGTTCTTC. Drawing the rest from reference TRBV7-9 and TRBJ2-1, the complete variable domain is DTGVSQNPRHKITKRGQNVTFRCDPISEHNRLYWYRQTLGQGPEFLTYFQNEAQLEKSRLLSDRFSAERPKGSFSTLEIQRTEQGDSAMYLCASSPHPRYSSYNEQFFGPGTRLTVL.

This clonotype has ten or more counts. The chain employs TRBV27 and TRBJ1-2, with D unclear. The V gene lost 5 bases and the J gene lost 2 bases, with 15 bases spanning the gap. CDR3 length: 15 amino acids. Per the germline V gene, CDR1 is MNHEY and CDR2 is SMNVEV (reference sequence). The CDR3 DNA sequence: TGTGCCAGCAGTCGGACCGGAACCCTCAACTATGGCTACACCTTC. This sequence encodes CASSRTGTLNYGYTF.

This clonotype was counted at least ten times. This sequence joins TRBV28 and TRBJ2-3, with 12 bases identical to TRBD2. V shed 8 bases and J 0 bases; nucleotides not matched to a gene: 6. Germline V gene sequence: CDR1 MDHEN, CDR2 SYDVKM. There are 16 residues in the CDR3. In DNA form, the CDR3 reads TGTGCCAGCCGTGTAGGGACTAGCGGGAGCACAGATACGCAGTATTTT. Its protein is CASRVGTSGSTDTQYF.

V usage is TRBV28 and J usage is TRBJ2-3; 14 bases map to TRBD2. The CDR3 runs 17 residues. The V gene end was trimmed by 3 bases and the J gene end by 2 bases; junction bases not matched to a gene: 4. Germline V gene data show CDR1 as MDHEN and CDR2 as SYDVKM. The DNA of the CDR3 is TGTGCCAGCAGTTTCGGGACTAGCGGGAGTACCACAGATACGCAGTATTTT. Translating gives CASSFGTSGSTTDTQYF.

This clonotype was detected ten times or more. The chain links TRBV19 to TRBJ2-1; 8 positions match TRBD2. With 6 bases clipped from V and 8 bases from J, the junction kept 9 bases outside the gene matches. The CDR3 has 14 amino acids. Germline-derived CDR1 and CDR2 are LNHDA and SQIVND (reference sequence). The DNA of the CDR3 is TGTGCCAGTAGCTACGGACTAGCAGAGGATGAGCAGTTCTTC. Translating it yields CASSYGLAEDEQFF.

This clonotype was counted many times. The chain recombines TRBV7-6 with TRBJ2-1, with TRBD2 matching over 8 bases. Germline loops: CDR1 SGHVS, CDR2 FNYEAQ. The V segment lost 1 base and the J segment 6 bases; nucleotides outside the gene matches: 8. The length of the CDR3 is 16 residues. The CDR3 loop is CASSLELAGFFNEQFF. The CDR3 DNA is TGTGCCAGCAGCTTAGAGCTAGCGGGCTTTTTCAATGAGCAGTTCTTC. The full variable domain, in which reference TRBV7-6 and TRBJ2-1 provide the parts outside the CDR3, is GAGVSQSPRYKVTKRGQDVALRCDPISGHVSLYWYRQALGQGPEFLTYFNYEAQQDKSGLPNDRFSAERPEGSISTLTIQRTEQRDSAMYRCASSLELAGFFNEQFFGPGTRLTVL.

This clonotype was picked up a small number of times. The CDR3 here is CASSLVGGGETEAFF. The CDR3 coding sequence is TGTGCCAGCAGCTTGGTAGGAGGGGGCGAGACTGAAGCTTTCTTT. V is TRBV7-2 and J is TRBJ1-1; 7 nucleotides agree with TRBD1. This CDR3 has 15 amino acids. The germline CDR1 and CDR2 sequences are SGHTA and FQGNSA. V shed 3 bases and J 5 bases; nucleotides not matched to a gene: 9.

This chain uses TRBV7-8 with TRBJ1-5; TRBD1 matches 7 bases. V shed 2 bases, J shed 9 bases, and the junction held 16 bases outside the gene matches. The CDR3 is 17 residues long. CDR1 and CDR2 (germline): SGHVS, FQNEAQ. The CDR3 sequence is CASSLTRTGDADRPQHF. In DNA, the CDR3 is TGTGCCAGCAGCTTAACTAGAACAGGGGATGCTGATCGGCCCCAGCATTTT.

This clonotype was found many times. CDR3 coding DNA: TGTGCCAGCAGCGCCCCCCGGACTAGCGCCTACAATGAGCAGTTCTTC. This gives the protein CASSAPRTSAYNEQFF. The rearrangement links TRBV7-8 to TRBJ2-1, with 9 bases lining up with TRBD2. Per the germline V gene, CDR1 is SGHVS and CDR2 is FQNEAQ. Trimming cost V 5 bases and J 2 bases; bases outside gene matches: 7. There are 16 residues in the CDR3.

This clonotype has a count of ten or more. The chain has TRBV12-3 or TRBV12-4 and TRBJ2-7; 8 bases are a match to TRBD1. The CDR3 loop spans 15 amino acids. V shed 6 bases and J 3 bases; nucleotides not matched to a gene: 10. The CDR3 sequence: CASSRSPGGVYEQYF. The CDR3 bases are TGTGCCAGCAGCAGATCCCCAGGGGGCGTCTACGAGCAGTACTTC.

This clonotype has at least ten counts. The rearrangement links TRBV10-3 to TRBJ1-1; D perhaps matches TRBD1 (6 bases). CDR3 length: 15 amino acids. Trimming left V 6 bases short and J 1 base short, with 15 bases between. CDR1 is ENHRY, CDR2 SYGVKD, per germline. The CDR3 is CAIRGGAIGNTEAFF. In DNA, the CDR3 is TGTGCCATCAGGGGGGGGGCAATAGGGAACACTGAAGCTTTCTTT.

This clonotype was found many times. The rearrangement uses TRBV6-1 and TRBJ1-5; D call uncertain. Between the trimmed V and J ends, which lost 2 bases and 2 bases, there was a span of 7 bases. The CDR3 is made up of 14 amino acids. CDR1 is MNHNS and CDR2 is SASEGT in the germline V gene. CDR3 DNA sequence: TGTGCCAGCAGTGAAATGTGGGGCAATCAGCCCCAGCATTTT. Amino acids: CASSEMWGNQPQHF.

This clonotype was observed at least ten times. The chain uses TRBV28 and TRBJ2-5; 7 bases are a match to TRBD2. The germline CDR1 and CDR2 sequences are MDHEN and SYDVKM. The CDR3 length is 14 residues. The trim removed 2 bases at V and 3 bases at J, leaving 3 bases unmatched. The CDR3 loop is CASSLLSGEETQYF. CDR3 nucleotide sequence: TGTGCCAGCAGTTTACTAAGCGGGGAAGAGACCCAGTACTTC. Drawing the rest from reference TRBV28 and TRBJ2-5, the complete variable domain is DVKVTQSSRYLVKRTGEKVFLECVQDMDHENMFWYRQDPGLGLRLIYFSYDVKMKEKGDIPEGYSVSREKKERFSLILESASTNQTSMYLCASSLLSGEETQYFGPGTRLLVL.

The chain joins TRBV28 to TRBJ2-7; 9 bases are a match to TRBD2. Trimming removed 4 bases from V and 4 bases from J; junction bases left unmatched: 8. The CDR3 has 15 residues. From germline, CDR1 is MDHEN and CDR2 SYDVKM. The CDR3 DNA reads as TGTGCCAGCAGTTCAGGGCGGGAGGGCGGGTACGAGCAGTACTTC. Amino acids: CASSSGREGGYEQYF.

This clonotype appeared a few times. The genes are TRBV29-1 and TRBJ2-5; D unresolved. Trimming pared 7 bases from V and 0 bases from J, leaving 9 bases between. Germline CDR1 SQVTM, CDR2 ANQGSEA. The CDR3 loop spans 12 amino acids. The CDR3 is CSGRGYQETQYF. The CDR3, as DNA: TGCAGCGGCAGAGGATACCAAGAGACCCAGTACTTC.

This clonotype was seen more than once but under ten times. The chain has TRBV9 and TRBJ2-6, with a tentative D call TRBD2 (6 bases). The CDR3 totals 15 residues. CDR1 is SGDLS, CDR2 YYNGEE, per germline. With 0 bases removed from V and 4 bases from J, the gap between germline ends came to 8 bases. The CDR3 sequence: CASSVVGRGANVLTF. CDR3 nucleotides: TGTGCCAGCAGCGTAGTTGGGAGGGGGGCCAACGTCCTGACTTTC.

The chain recombines TRBV29-1 with TRBJ2-2, with D hard to call. CDR3 size: 12 residues. CDR1 and CDR2 (germline): SQVTM, ANQGSEA. V lost 4 bases and J 6 bases, leaving 9 bases between the germline ends. The CDR3 loop is CSVGRAAGELFF. The DNA for the CDR3 is TGCAGCGTTGGACGGGCCGCCGGGGAGCTGTTTTTT.

This clonotype was seen at least ten times. The chain joins TRBV7-2 to TRBJ2-7; D unresolved. The CDR3 covers 17 residues. Germline V gives CDR1 SGHTA, CDR2 FQGNSA. V gave up 1 base and J gave up 5 bases, with 21 bases separating them. The CDR3 bases are TGTGCCAGCAGCTTAGGTACCCGGGTTAGCAGTCGCGACGAGCAGTACTTC. Protein product: CASSLGTRVSSRDEQYF.